This T cell receptor (beta chain) was sequenced in a study of control samples from healthy donors and cancer patients. The table came from immunoSEQ multiplex PCR; TCRdb's copy has only in-frame clones and leaves some out. The sample has around 80,000 clones, 90% to 95% seen once; the top ten hold approximately 16%. The CDR3 covers 14 residues. Trimming took 2 bases from V and 5 from J; bases not matched to a gene: 6. Germline CDR1 SGHKS, CDR2 YYEKEE (reference sequence). The TCR originated in a man aged 50 to 60 in good health. The gene calls are TRBV5-5 and TRBJ1-1; 7 bases line up with TRBD1. Specimen: blood. This CDR3 is CASSLQGSGTEAFF. CDR3 DNA: TGTGCCAGCAGCTTACAGGGGTCCGGGACTGAAGCTTTCTTT.